This T cell receptor beta chain was profiled in a study of blood T cell repertoires in COVID-19. Study-wide context: In each case, the material was cDNA or gDNA derived from T cells, B-cell-depleted T cells, or PBMCs.

This table comes from immunoSEQ multiplex PCR, and its TCRdb copy is limited to in-frame clones, with some not included. The table includes 270,000 or so clones, 83% detected once. The sequencing input was peripheral blood. This receptor was taken from a woman in her 50s who had recovered from COVID-19.

CDR3 nucleotide sequence: TGTGCCAGCGCAACCCTCTATGGGGGCAGCTACGAGCAGTACTTC. Amino acids: CASATLYGGSYEQYF. The V gene is TRBV6-5, the J gene TRBJ2-7; tentative D call: TRBD1 (6 bases). V lost 8 bases and J lost 3, with 20 bases in between. Germline-derived CDR1 and CDR2 are MNHEY and SVGAGI. The CDR3 loop spans 15 amino acids.